Following are 26 T cell receptor beta chains from one sample sequenced in a study of CD8 T cells in Susac syndrome. Roughly 0.45 to 1 ug RNA was reverse transcribed with random hexamers. TCRdb reprocessed the immunoSEQ multiplex PCR reads via MiXCR and lists one record per CDR3 protein. The profile shows under 200,000 distinct CDR3 sequences, under 95% of them singletons. Material for sequencing was CD4+ T cells from PBMCs. The source of these receptors is a human donor in good health.

The V gene is TRBV4-1, the J gene TRBJ1-5; D is unresolved. V lost 4 bases to trimming and J lost 3 bases, with 10 bases between them. The CDR3 is made up of 14 amino acids. Per the germline V gene, CDR1 is MGHRA and CDR2 is YSYEKL. CDR3 in amino acids: CASSRPGVNQPQHF. As DNA, the CDR3 is TGCGCCAGCAGCCGACCAGGAGTCAATCAGCCCCAGCATTTT.

The chain is built from TRBV3-1 and TRBJ2-5; TRBD2 agrees at 13 bases. In germline, CDR1 is LGHDT, CDR2 YNNKEL (reference sequence). This CDR3 is 16 amino acids long. V was clipped by 1 base and J by 3 bases; unmatched bases: 2. In DNA form, the CDR3 reads TGTGCCAGCAGCCAAGGACTAGCGGGGGGCAAAGAGACCCAGTACTTC. It yields the protein CASSQGLAGGKETQYF.

The DNA for the CDR3 is TGTGCCAGCAGCAGAGTGTCAGGAAACACCGGGGAGCTGTTTTTT. It yields the protein CASSRVSGNTGELFF. This rearrangement joins TRBV5-6 to TRBJ2-2; the D is unclear. The CDR3 is 15 amino acids. Germline V gene lookup returns CDR1 SGHDT and CDR2 YYEEEE. Trimming cost V 4 bases and J 2 bases, with 12 bases left between them.

The rearrangement joins TRBV19 to TRBJ1-6; 9 nucleotides agree with TRBD1. Germline V CDR1 and CDR2: LNHDA, SQIVND (reference sequence). The trim removed 3 bases at V and 8 bases at J, leaving 8 bases unmatched. The CDR3 extends over 16 amino acids. CDR3 protein: CASSITWTGEDSPLHF. In nucleotides, the CDR3 is TGTGCCAGTAGTATTACATGGACAGGGGAAGATTCACCCCTCCACTTT.

V is TRBV19 and J is TRBJ2-7, with a possible D match to TRBD2 (5 bases). In germline, CDR1 is LNHDA, CDR2 SQIVND (reference sequence). This CDR3 has 15 residues. Trimming cost V 3 bases and J 5 bases, with 17 bases left between them. CDR3 in amino acids: CASSMITGGGNEQYF. In DNA, the CDR3 is TGTGCCAGTAGTATGATTACCGGCGGAGGCAACGAGCAGTACTTC.

The chain carries TRBV6-6 and TRBJ1-2; D is uncertain. In germline, CDR1 is MNHNY, CDR2 SVGAGI (reference sequence). V was pared by 5 bases and J by 5 bases, with 12 bases between. The CDR3 is made up of 13 amino acids. CDR3 coding DNA: TGTGCCAGCAGTCCGCCGGATCCTTATGGCTACACCTTC. Amino acid sequence: CASSPPDPYGYTF.

The V gene is TRBV5-1, the J gene TRBJ1-1, with D possibly being TRBD1 (5 bases). The germline V and J ends were trimmed by 0 bases and 0 bases, with 12 bases remaining between them. The CDR3 consists of 16 residues. Looked up from germline, CDR1 is SGHRS and CDR2 is YFSETQ. This CDR3 is CASSLEEGPLNTEAFF. The CDR3 region has the DNA TGCGCCAGCAGCTTGGAAGAGGGACCCCTGAACACTGAAGCTTTCTTT.

The rearrangement links TRBV19 to TRBJ1-2; D gene ambiguous. The CDR3 has 13 residues. Per the germline V gene, CDR1 is LNHDA and CDR2 is SQIVND (reference sequence). Trimming stripped 6 bases from V and 6 bases from J, with 14 bases between. This CDR3 reads CASSPPGRNGYTF. For the CDR3, the DNA is TGTGCCAGTAGCCCCCCGGGTCGAAATGGCTACACCTTC. Variable domain in full (rest from reference TRBV19 and TRBJ1-2): DGGITQSPKYLFRKEGQNVTLSCEQNLNHDAMYWYRQDPGQGLRLIYYSQIVNDFQKGDIAEGYSVSREKKESFPLTVTSAQKNPTAFYLCASSPPGRNGYTFGSGTRLTVV.

The chain couples TRBV3-1 to TRBJ2-7; D might be TRBD2 (6 bases). V was pared by 1 base and J by 9 bases, with 10 bases between. CDR1 is LGHDT, CDR2 YNNKEL, per germline (reference sequence). This CDR3 has 12 amino acids. CDR3 DNA sequence: TGTGCCAGCAGCCAAGGGGGACTCGTGCAGTACTTC. Protein sequence: CASSQGGLVQYF.

The rearrangement joins TRBV6-2 or TRBV6-3 to TRBJ2-7, with 9 bases fitting TRBD2. In germline, CDR1 is MNHEY, CDR2 SVGEGT. This CDR3 has 14 residues. V lost 5 bases to trimming and J lost 0 bases; unmatched junction nucleotides: 2. CDR3 residues: CASSRSGSSYEQYF. CDR3 DNA: TGTGCCAGCAGTCGTAGCGGGAGCTCCTACGAGCAGTACTTC.

This chain joins TRBV6-5 and TRBJ2-4; D may match TRBD1 or TRBD2 (5 bases each). Germline V gene lookup returns CDR1 MNHEY and CDR2 SVGAGI. The CDR3 sequence is 13 residues long. Trimming removed 5 bases from V and 3 bases from J, with 8 bases in between. The CDR3 DNA follows: TGTGCCAGCAGTAGGGACCACAAAAACATTCAGTACTTC. Amino acid sequence: CASSRDHKNIQYF.

The chain has TRBV5-1 and TRBJ2-7; 8 nucleotides agree with TRBD2. The germline gives CDR1 SGHRS, CDR2 YFSETQ. V shed 4 bases, J shed 3 bases, and the junction held 6 bases outside the gene matches. The CDR3 has 14 amino acids. CDR3 DNA: TGCGCCAGCAGCCTGACTAGCGACCTCTACGAGCAGTACTTC. Residues: CASSLTSDLYEQYF.

This clonotype was counted a single time. The chain carries TRBV28 and TRBJ1-2; perhaps TRBD1 as D (5 bases). The CDR3 has 12 residues. Trimming took off 1 base at V and 6 bases at J, with 6 bases between the two ends. CDR1 is MDHEN and CDR2 is SYDVKM in the germline V gene. This chain's CDR3 is CASSLLGDGYTF. The CDR3 DNA sequence: TGTGCCAGCAGTTTATTAGGGGATGGCTACACCTTC.

The gene calls are TRBV20-1 and TRBJ2-5, with 10 bases lining up with TRBD2. The CDR3 is 15 residues long. V shed 1 base, J shed 4 bases, and the junction held 6 bases outside the gene matches. Per the germline V gene, CDR1 is DFQATT and CDR2 is SNEGSKA (reference sequence). CDR3 DNA sequence: TGCAGTGCTAGAGCCCAGCGGGGGGGCGGAGAGACCCAGTACTTC. Translating it yields CSARAQRGGGETQYF.

The V and J genes are TRBV3-1 and TRBJ2-3; D unclear. CDR3 length: 15 residues. CDR1 is LGHDT, CDR2 YNNKEL, per germline (reference sequence). V lost 0 bases to trimming and J lost 4 bases, with 11 bases between them. CDR3 nucleotide sequence: TGTGCCAGCAGCCAAGAGGTCGTTGGCCCAGATACGCAGTATTTT. This sequence encodes CASSQEVVGPDTQYF.

V usage is TRBV7-3 and J usage is TRBJ1-1; D is unclear. The germline CDR1 and CDR2 sequences are SGHTA and FQGTGA. V shed 2 bases and J shed 2 bases, with 9 bases lying between them. The CDR3 is 14 amino acids. This CDR3 reads CASSLGSSNTEAFF. The CDR3 coding sequence is TGTGCCAGCAGCTTAGGCAGTTCCAACACTGAAGCTTTCTTT. Using reference TRBV7-3 and TRBJ1-1 for the parts outside the CDR3, the full variable domain is GAGVSQTPSNKVTEKGKYVELRCDPISGHTALYWYRQSLGQGPEFLIYFQGTGAADDSGLPNDRFFAVRPEGSVSTLKIQRTERGDSAVYLCASSLGSSNTEAFFGQGTRLTVV.

This chain uses TRBV2 with TRBJ2-1; no firm D call. Germline V CDR1 and CDR2: SNHLY, FYNNEI. Trimming shortened V by 6 bases and J by 0 bases, and 15 bases separated the two germline ends. This CDR3 has 16 amino acids. The CDR3 is CASRKGPGDSYNEQFF. As DNA, the CDR3 is TGTGCCAGCAGGAAGGGTCCGGGTGACTCCTACAATGAGCAGTTCTTC.

The rearrangement joins TRBV29-1 to TRBJ2-7; the D is unclear. The CDR3 has 11 residues. Germline assignment: CDR1 SQVTM and CDR2 ANQGSEA. The germline V and J ends were trimmed by 1 base and 3 bases, with 4 bases remaining between them. CDR3 protein: CSVEVSYEQYF. CDR3 DNA sequence: TGCAGCGTTGAAGTGAGCTACGAGCAGTACTTC.

This chain uses TRBV7-9 with TRBJ1-2, with TRBD1 matching 10 bases. The CDR3 totals 14 residues. Germline assignment: CDR1 SEHNR and CDR2 FQNEAQ (reference sequence). Unmatched junction bases numbered 4, after V lost 1 base and J lost 8 bases. The CDR3 sequence is CASSLGDRGRGYTF. Written as DNA, the CDR3 is TGTGCCAGCAGCTTAGGAGACAGGGGGCGAGGCTACACCTTC.

V and J are TRBV28 and TRBJ2-6; D gene ambiguous. Germline values: CDR1 MDHEN, CDR2 SYDVKM. The CDR3 spans 13 residues. V gave up 8 bases and J gave up 1 base, with 6 bases separating them. The CDR3 spells CASFGSGANVLTF. The CDR3 DNA follows: TGTGCCAGCTTTGGATCTGGGGCCAACGTCCTGACTTTC.

The genes are TRBV12-5 and TRBJ2-7, with TRBD1 identical over 9 bases. Unmatched junction bases numbered 4, after V lost 0 bases and J lost 1 base. CDR1 and CDR2 (germline): LGHNT, FRNRAP. The CDR3 is made up of 16 amino acids. The CDR3 bases are TGTGCTAGTGGTTTGGTAGTCGGACAGGGGTCCTACGAGCAGTACTTC. It is translated as CASGLVVGQGSYEQYF.

The chain has TRBV5-1 and TRBJ1-2, with D perhaps TRBD1 (6 bases). Looked up from germline, CDR1 is SGHRS and CDR2 is YFSETQ. CDR3 size: 16 residues. Trimming took 1 base from V and 0 from J, leaving 13 bases between them. The CDR3 nucleotides read TGCGCCAGCAGCTTGCACAGGGCCACTTCTAACTATGGCTACACCTTC. Translated, it gives CASSLHRATSNYGYTF.

J is TRBJ1-5 and V is TRBV2; D is unclear. The CDR3 totals 16 residues. Trimming took off 4 bases at V and 1 base at J, with 14 bases between the two ends. Germline assignment: CDR1 SNHLY and CDR2 FYNNEI. The CDR3 loop reads CASSVTGVRSNQPQHF. The CDR3 DNA is TGTGCCAGCAGTGTTACGGGCGTCCGAAGCAATCAGCCCCAGCATTTT.

The rearrangement joins TRBV7-2 to TRBJ2-7; D remains unclear. With 5 bases removed from V and 4 bases from J, the gap between germline ends came to 12 bases. CDR1 is SGHTA and CDR2 is FQGNSA in the germline V gene. The CDR3 runs 13 residues. The CDR3: CASSPPNSYEQYF. The CDR3 DNA reads TGTGCCAGCAGCCCTCCGAACAGTTACGAGCAGTACTTC.

This sequence joins TRBV27 and TRBJ2-7; 9 positions agree with TRBD1. Looked up from germline, CDR1 is MNHEY and CDR2 is SMNVEV (reference sequence). The CDR3 spans 15 residues. The J segment lost 2 bases and the V segment lost 6 bases, leaving 8 bases of the junction unmatched. The CDR3 nucleotides read TGTGCCAGCAGACAGAACAGGGGGCCGCCCTACGAGCAGTACTTC. It translates to CASRQNRGPPYEQYF.

The chain links TRBV6-5 to TRBJ2-5; TRBD2 aligns across 8 bases. V shed 0 bases and J 5 bases; nucleotides not matched to a gene: 8. From germline, CDR1 is MNHEY and CDR2 SVGAGI. The CDR3 contains 16 residues. CDR3 in DNA: TGTGCCAGCAGTTACTCGGGGACTAGTCGGCAGGAGACCCAGTACTTC. Its translation is CASSYSGTSRQETQYF.